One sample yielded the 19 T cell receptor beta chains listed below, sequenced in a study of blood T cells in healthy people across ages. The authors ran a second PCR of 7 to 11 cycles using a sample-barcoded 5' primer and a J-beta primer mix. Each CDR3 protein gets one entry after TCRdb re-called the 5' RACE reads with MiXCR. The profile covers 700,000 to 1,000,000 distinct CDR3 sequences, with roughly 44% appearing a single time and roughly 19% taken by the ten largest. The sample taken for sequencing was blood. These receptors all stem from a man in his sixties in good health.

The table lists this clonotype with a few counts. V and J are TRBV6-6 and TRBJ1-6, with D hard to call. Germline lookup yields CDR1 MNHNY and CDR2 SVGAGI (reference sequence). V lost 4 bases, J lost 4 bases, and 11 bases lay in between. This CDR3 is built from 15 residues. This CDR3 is CASSSDGLYNSPLHF. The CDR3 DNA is TGTGCCAGCAGTTCGGACGGGTTATATAATTCACCCCTCCACTTT.

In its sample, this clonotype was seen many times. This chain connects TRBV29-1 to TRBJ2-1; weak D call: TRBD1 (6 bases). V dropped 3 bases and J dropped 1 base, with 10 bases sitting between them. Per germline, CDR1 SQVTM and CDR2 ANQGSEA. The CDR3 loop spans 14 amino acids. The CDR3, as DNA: TGCAGCGTTGATCGAGGGGGATCCTACAATGAGCAGTTCTTC. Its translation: CSVDRGGSYNEQFF.

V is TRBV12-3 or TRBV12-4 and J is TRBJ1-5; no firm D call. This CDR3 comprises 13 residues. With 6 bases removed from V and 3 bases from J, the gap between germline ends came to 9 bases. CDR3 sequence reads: CASRSTSNQPQHF. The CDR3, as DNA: TGTGCCAGCAGGTCTACTTCCAATCAGCCCCAGCATTTT.

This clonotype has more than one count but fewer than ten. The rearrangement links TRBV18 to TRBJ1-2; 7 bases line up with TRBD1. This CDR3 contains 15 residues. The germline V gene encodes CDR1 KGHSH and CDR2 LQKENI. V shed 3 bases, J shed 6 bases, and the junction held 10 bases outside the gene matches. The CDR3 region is CASSPWTGQPDGYTF. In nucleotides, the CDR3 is TGTGCCAGCTCACCGTGGACAGGACAACCTGATGGCTACACCTTC.

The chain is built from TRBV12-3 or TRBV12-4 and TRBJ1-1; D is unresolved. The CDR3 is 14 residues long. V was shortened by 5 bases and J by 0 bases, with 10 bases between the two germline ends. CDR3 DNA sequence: TGTGCCAGCAGTAAAGGAGGGATGAACACTGAAGCTTTCTTT. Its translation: CASSKGGMNTEAFF.

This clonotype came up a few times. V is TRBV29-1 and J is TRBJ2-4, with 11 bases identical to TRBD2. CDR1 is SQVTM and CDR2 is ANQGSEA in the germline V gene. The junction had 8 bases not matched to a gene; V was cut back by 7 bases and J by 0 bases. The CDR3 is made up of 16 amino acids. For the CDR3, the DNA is TGCAGCGCCACCGTAGGGACTAGCGGAGCCAAAAACATTCAGTACTTC. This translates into CSATVGTSGAKNIQYF.

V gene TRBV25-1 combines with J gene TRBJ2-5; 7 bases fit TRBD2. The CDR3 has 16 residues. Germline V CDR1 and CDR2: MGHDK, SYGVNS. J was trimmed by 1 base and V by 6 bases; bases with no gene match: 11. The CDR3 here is CASSAMSGAFQETQYF. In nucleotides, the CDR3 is TGTGCCAGCAGCGCTATGAGCGGGGCGTTCCAAGAGACCCAGTACTTC.

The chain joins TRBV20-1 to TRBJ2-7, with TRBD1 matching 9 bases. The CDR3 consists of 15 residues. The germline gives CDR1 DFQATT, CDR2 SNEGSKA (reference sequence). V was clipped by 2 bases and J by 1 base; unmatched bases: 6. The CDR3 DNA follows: TGCAGTGCTAGACTCCGGGACAGGGCTTCCTACGAGCAGTACTTC. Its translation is CSARLRDRASYEQYF.

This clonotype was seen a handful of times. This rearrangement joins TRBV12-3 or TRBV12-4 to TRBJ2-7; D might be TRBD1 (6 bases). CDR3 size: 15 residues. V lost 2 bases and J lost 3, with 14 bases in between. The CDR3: CASSLSQGRHYEQYF. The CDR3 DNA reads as TGTGCCAGCAGTTTAAGTCAGGGGCGTCACTACGAGCAGTACTTC.

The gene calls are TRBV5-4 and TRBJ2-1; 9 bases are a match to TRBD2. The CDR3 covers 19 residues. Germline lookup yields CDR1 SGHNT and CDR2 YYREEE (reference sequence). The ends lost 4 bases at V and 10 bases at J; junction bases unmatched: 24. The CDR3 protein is CASSLALLSGGQSGKEQFF. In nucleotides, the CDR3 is TGTGCCAGCAGCCTAGCACTCCTTAGCGGGGGCCAATCCGGCAAGGAGCAGTTCTTC.

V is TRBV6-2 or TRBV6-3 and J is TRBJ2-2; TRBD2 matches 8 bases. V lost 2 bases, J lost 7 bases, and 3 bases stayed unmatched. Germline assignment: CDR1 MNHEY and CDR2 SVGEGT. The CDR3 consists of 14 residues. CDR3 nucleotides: TGTGCCAGCAGTTACGGAGCGGGAGACGGGGAGCTGTTTTTT. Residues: CASSYGAGDGELFF.

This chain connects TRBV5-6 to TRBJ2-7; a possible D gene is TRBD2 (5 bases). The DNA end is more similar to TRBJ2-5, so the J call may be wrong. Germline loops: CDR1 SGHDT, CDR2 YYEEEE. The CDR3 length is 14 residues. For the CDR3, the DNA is TGTGCCAGTACTCCTGGACCCGGGGAGGAGACCCAGTACTTC. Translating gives CASTPGPGEETQYF.

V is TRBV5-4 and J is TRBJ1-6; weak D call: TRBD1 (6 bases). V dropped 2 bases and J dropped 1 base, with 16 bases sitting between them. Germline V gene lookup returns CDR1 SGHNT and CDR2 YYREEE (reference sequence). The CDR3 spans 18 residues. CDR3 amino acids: CASSFSTGPRSYNSPLHF. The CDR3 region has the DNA TGTGCCAGCAGCTTCTCGACAGGCCCGAGATCCTATAATTCACCCCTCCACTTT.

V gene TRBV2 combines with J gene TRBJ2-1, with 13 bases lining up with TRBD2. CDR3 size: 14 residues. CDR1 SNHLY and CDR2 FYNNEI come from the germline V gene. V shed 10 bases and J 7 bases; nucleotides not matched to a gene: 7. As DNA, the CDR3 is TGTGCCAAGCAGGGACTAGCGGGGAATAATGAGCAGTTCTTC. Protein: CAKQGLAGNNEQFF.

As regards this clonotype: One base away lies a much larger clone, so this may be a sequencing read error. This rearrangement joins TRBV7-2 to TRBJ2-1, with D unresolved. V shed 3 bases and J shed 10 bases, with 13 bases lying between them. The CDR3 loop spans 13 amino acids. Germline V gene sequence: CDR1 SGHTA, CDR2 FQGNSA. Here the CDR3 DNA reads TGTGCCAGCAGCTTTAGGCCAATCTACGAGCAGTTCTTC. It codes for CASSFRPIYEQFF.

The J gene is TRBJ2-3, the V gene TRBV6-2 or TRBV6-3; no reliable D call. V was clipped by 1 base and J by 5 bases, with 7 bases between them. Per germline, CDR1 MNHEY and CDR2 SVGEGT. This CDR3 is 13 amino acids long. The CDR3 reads CASSYLDRDTQYF. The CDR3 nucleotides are TGTGCCAGCAGTTACTTGGATAGAGATACGCAGTATTTT.

CDR3: CAIRDSNEKLFF. CDR3 nucleotides: TGTGCCATCAGAGACAGTAATGAAAAACTGTTTTTT. This chain joins TRBV10-3 and TRBJ1-4; TRBD1 might be the D (5 bases). Trimming cost V 6 bases and J 4 bases, with 6 bases left between them. Per germline, CDR1 ENHRY and CDR2 SYGVKD. The CDR3 extends over 12 amino acids.

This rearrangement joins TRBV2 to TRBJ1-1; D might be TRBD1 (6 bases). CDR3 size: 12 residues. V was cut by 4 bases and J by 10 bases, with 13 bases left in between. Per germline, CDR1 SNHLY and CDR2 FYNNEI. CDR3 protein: CASSGTGIVAFF. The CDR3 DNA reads TGTGCCAGCAGTGGTACAGGGATCGTAGCTTTCTTT.

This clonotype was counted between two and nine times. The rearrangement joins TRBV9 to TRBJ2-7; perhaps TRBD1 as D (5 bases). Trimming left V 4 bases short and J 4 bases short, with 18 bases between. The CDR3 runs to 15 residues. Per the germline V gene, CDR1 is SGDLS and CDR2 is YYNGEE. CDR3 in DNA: TGTGCCAGCAGCCCTCAGGGCCGGGCCGCATACGAGCAGTACTTC. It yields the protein CASSPQGRAAYEQYF.